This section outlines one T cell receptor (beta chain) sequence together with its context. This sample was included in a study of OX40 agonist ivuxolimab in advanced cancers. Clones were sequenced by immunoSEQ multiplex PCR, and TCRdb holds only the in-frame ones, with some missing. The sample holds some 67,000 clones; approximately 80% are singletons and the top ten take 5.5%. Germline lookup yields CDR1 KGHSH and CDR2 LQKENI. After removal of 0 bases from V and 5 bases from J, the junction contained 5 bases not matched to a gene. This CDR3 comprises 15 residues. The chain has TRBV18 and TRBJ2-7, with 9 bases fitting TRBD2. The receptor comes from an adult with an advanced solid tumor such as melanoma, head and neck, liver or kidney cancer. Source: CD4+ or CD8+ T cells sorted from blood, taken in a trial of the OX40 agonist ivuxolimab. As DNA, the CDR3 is TGTGCCAGCTCACCACCGGGACTAGCAATCAACGAGCAGTACTTC. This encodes CASSPPGLAINEQYF.